A single sample gave rise to the 29 T cell receptor beta chains below, sequenced in a study of shared clonotypes between healthy human individuals. Sequencing was performed with immunoSEQ multiplex PCR; in TCRdb, only in-frame clones are kept and a portion is missing. Here the sample spans about 660,000 clones, about 74% being singletons. Material: memory CD4+ T cells sorted from blood. Subset meaning: CD45RA-negative fraction. Receptor source: a young woman in good health.

V is TRBV5-8 and J is TRBJ2-3; no clear D. Germline-derived CDR1 and CDR2 are SGHTS and YDEGEE. This CDR3 contains 15 residues. With 0 bases removed from V and 4 bases from J, the gap between germline ends came to 12 bases. The CDR3: CASSLDLGRADTQYF. For the CDR3, the DNA is TGTGCCAGCAGCTTGGACCTGGGCAGAGCAGATACGCAGTATTTT.

This clone has just one count. The genes are TRBV10-3 and TRBJ2-5; 8 bases map to TRBD2. This CDR3 region has 19 residues. The ends lost 4 bases at V and 0 bases at J; junction bases unmatched: 16. Germline assignment: CDR1 ENHRY and CDR2 SYGVKD. The CDR3 loop is CAISGRALLTSEDQETQYF. The CDR3, as DNA: TGTGCCATCAGTGGTCGGGCCCTTTTGACTAGCGAGGACCAAGAGACCCAGTACTTC.

This clone was seen only once. The chain links TRBV28 to TRBJ1-1, with TRBD1 matching over 7 bases. Germline trimming cut 7 bases from V and 10 bases from J; bases unmatched to any gene: 12. Germline-derived CDR1 and CDR2 are MDHEN and SYDVKM. The CDR3 sequence is 13 residues long. DNA for the CDR3: TGTGCCAGCACCCCCGGGCAGGGGGGGAGAGCTTTCTTT. Amino acid sequence: CASTPGQGGRAFF.

The chain carries TRBV7-8 and TRBJ1-5, with D uncertain. CDR3 size: 13 residues. Germline V gene lookup returns CDR1 SGHVS and CDR2 FQNEAQ. V lost 1 base to trimming and J lost 9 bases, with 10 bases between them. CDR3 amino acids: CASSLVPLGPQHF. The CDR3 bases are TGTGCCAGCAGCTTAGTTCCCCTAGGGCCCCAGCATTTT.

The genes are TRBV6-5 and TRBJ2-2; 10 bases match TRBD2. Germline values: CDR1 MNHEY, CDR2 SVGAGI. Trimming took 5 bases from V and 4 from J; bases not matched to a gene: 4. The CDR3 is 15 residues long. The CDR3 DNA reads as TGTGCCAGCAGTCGGGGACTAGCGTTCACCGGGGAGCTGTTTTTT. Its protein product is CASSRGLAFTGELFF.

The gene calls are TRBV7-7 and TRBJ2-3; 9 bases align to TRBD1. CDR3 length equals 16 residues. The germline gives CDR1 SSHAT, CDR2 FNYEAQ (reference sequence). J gave up 3 bases and V 5 bases, and 9 bases lay outside the gene matches. The CDR3 DNA reads as TGTGCCAGCAGCCCCGGAACAGGGGGCATGACAGATACGCAGTATTTT. Translation gives CASSPGTGGMTDTQYF.

This clone showed up just once. The chain joins TRBV10-3 to TRBJ2-6; D gene unclear. Deletions cut 2 bases from V and 4 bases from J, with 6 bases between. Germline CDR1 reads ENHRY; CDR2 reads SYGVKD. The CDR3 is 14 amino acids. The CDR3 coding sequence is TGTGCCATCAGTGAGGCGTTCGGGGCCAACGTCCTGACTTTC. Its translation is CAISEAFGANVLTF.

The chain combines TRBV28 with TRBJ1-2; no clear D. The CDR3 consists of 10 residues. The ends were cut back, 2 bases at V and 8 bases at J, with 3 bases in the middle. Germline CDR1 MDHEN, CDR2 SYDVKM. CDR3 coding DNA: TGTGCCAGCAGTTTAGACGGCTACACCTTC. This sequence encodes CASSLDGYTF.

The chain uses TRBV19 and TRBJ2-7, with TRBD2 matching 7 bases. The CDR3 length is 17 residues. Unmatched junction bases numbered 14, after V lost 3 bases and J lost 3 bases. Germline CDR1 is LNHDA and CDR2 is SQIVND (reference sequence). The CDR3 spells CASSMLTGGPDYYEQYF. The CDR3 DNA reads as TGTGCCAGTAGTATGTTAACGGGAGGCCCCGACTACTACGAGCAGTACTTC.

This chain links TRBV9 with TRBJ2-5; perhaps TRBD2 as D (6 bases). CDR1 and CDR2 from the germline V gene are SGDLS and YYNGEE. The CDR3 spans 14 residues. Trimming removed 2 bases from V and 1 base from J, with 9 bases in between. CDR3 nucleotide sequence: TGTGCCAGCAGCGTCGGGGGTTTCCAAGAGACCCAGTACTTC. This sequence encodes CASSVGGFQETQYF.

A remark on this clone: The likely explanation is a read error, given a far larger clone one base away. The sample holds other DNA sequences that translate to the same CDR3. The V and J genes are TRBV20-1 and TRBJ1-1; D possibly corresponds to TRBD1 (5 bases). The germline V gene has CDR1 DFQATT and CDR2 SNEGSKA (reference sequence). V lost 6 bases and J lost 0, with 5 bases in between. This CDR3 comprises 11 residues. CDR3 sequence (DNA): TGCAGTGCCAGGGTGAACACTGAAGCTTTCTTT. Its protein is CSARVNTEAFF.

This clone has only a few counts. The chain is built from TRBV29-1 and TRBJ1-2; D not certain. From germline, CDR1 is SQVTM and CDR2 ANQGSEA. Trimming took 2 bases from V and 4 from J, leaving 8 bases between them. The CDR3 loop spans 12 amino acids. CDR3 amino acids: CSVERVAYGYTF. CDR3 in DNA: TGCAGCGTTGAACGGGTGGCCTATGGCTACACCTTC.

The chain links TRBV19 to TRBJ2-7, with D possibly being TRBD2 (6 bases). The ends were cut back, 1 base at V and 0 bases at J, with 10 bases in the middle. This CDR3 is 15 amino acids long. CDR1 LNHDA and CDR2 SQIVND come from the germline V gene (reference sequence). DNA for the CDR3: TGTGCCAGTAGTATAGGCGCGGGAAGCTCCTACGAGCAGTACTTC. Its protein is CASSIGAGSSYEQYF.

This clone is a singleton in its sample. The CDR3 reads CASSLWQGLSSGANVLTF. As DNA, the CDR3 is TGCGCCAGCAGCTTGTGGCAGGGATTAAGCTCTGGGGCCAACGTCCTGACTTTC. The V gene is TRBV5-1, the J gene TRBJ2-6, with TRBD1 as a possible D gene (5 bases). CDR3 size: 18 residues. Per germline, CDR1 SGHRS and CDR2 YFSETQ. Trimming left V 1 base short and J 0 bases short, with 14 bases between. The full variable domain, rest sourced from reference TRBV5-1 and TRBJ2-6, is KAGVTQTPRYLIKTRGQQVTLSCSPISGHRSVSWYQQTPGQGLQFLFEYFSETQRNKGNFPGRFSGRQFSNSRSEMNVSTLELGDSALYLCASSLWQGLSSGANVLTFGAGSRLTVL.

The CDR3 DNA reads as TGTGCCAGCAGTACCGACCGGGACACGACCTACGAGCAGTACTTC. Protein product: CASSTDRDTTYEQYF. This chain links TRBV27 with TRBJ2-7; a weak D match, TRBD1 (6 bases). Germline assignment: CDR1 MNHEY and CDR2 SMNVEV (reference sequence). The CDR3 totals 15 residues. V lost 5 bases, J lost 2 bases, and 16 bases lay in between.

The V call is TRBV5-1, the J call TRBJ2-3; no definite D call. The CDR3 runs 12 residues. V lost 3 bases, J lost 2 bases, and 4 bases lay in between. CDR1 SGHRS and CDR2 YFSETQ come from the germline V gene. The CDR3 nucleotides read TGCGCCAGCAGCTCCGACACAGATACGCAGTATTTT. Translating it yields CASSSDTDTQYF.

The chain links TRBV29-1 to TRBJ2-1; TRBD2 aligns across 7 bases. From germline, CDR1 is SQVTM and CDR2 ANQGSEA. This CDR3 is 13 amino acids long. CDR3 bases: TGCGGTCTCGGGGACTACTCCTACAATGAGCAGTTCTTC. It specifies CGLGDYSYNEQFF.

The chain carries TRBV2 and TRBJ1-4, with 7 bases fitting TRBD1. V was clipped by 7 bases and J by 0 bases; unmatched bases: 8. The CDR3 totals 16 residues. The germline V gene encodes CDR1 SNHLY and CDR2 FYNNEI. The CDR3 spells CASIELQGATNEKLFF. CDR3 bases: TGTGCCAGCATCGAGCTCCAGGGGGCAACTAATGAAAAACTGTTTTTT.

V is TRBV29-1 and J is TRBJ1-1; 8 nucleotides agree with TRBD1. CDR3 length equals 13 residues. The V gene's germline CDR1 is SQVTM and CDR2 ANQGSEA. V trimming: 6 bases; J trimming: 6 bases; junction bases outside the gene matches: 9. CDR3 residues: CSVRQGLGAEAFF. CDR3 sequence (DNA): TGCAGCGTCCGACAGGGGCTCGGCGCTGAAGCTTTCTTT.

The chain uses TRBV18 and TRBJ2-3; D is unclear. V was clipped by 2 bases and J by 6 bases, with 6 bases between them. The CDR3 spans 12 residues. Germline values: CDR1 KGHSH, CDR2 LQKENI. The CDR3 DNA follows: TGTGCCAGCTCACCATATCTTGATACGCAGTATTTT. The encoded protein is CASSPYLDTQYF.

This clone was observed a few times. The genes are TRBV29-1 and TRBJ2-7; 9 bases match TRBD2. This CDR3 is built from 13 residues. With 4 bases clipped from V and 2 bases from J, the junction kept 3 bases outside the gene matches. Looked up from germline, CDR1 is SQVTM and CDR2 is ANQGSEA. The CDR3: CSVATSGTYEQYF. Here the CDR3 DNA reads TGCAGCGTTGCGACTAGCGGCACCTACGAGCAGTACTTC.

The chain uses TRBV2 and TRBJ2-2; the D gene is possibly TRBD2 (5 bases). The CDR3 contains 14 residues. The germline gives CDR1 SNHLY, CDR2 FYNNEI. V was pared by 2 bases and J by 5 bases, with 9 bases between. In DNA form, the CDR3 reads TGTGCCAGCAGTGAAACGAGAGGGACCGGGGAGCTGTTTTTT. Translated: CASSETRGTGELFF.

In this sample, this clone turned up many times. The chain employs TRBV9 and TRBJ1-2; D gene unclear. V dropped 1 base and J dropped 2 bases, with 9 bases sitting between them. From germline, CDR1 is SGDLS and CDR2 YYNGEE. This CDR3 contains 14 residues. CDR3 sequence reads: CASSVSGNNYGYTF. DNA for the CDR3: TGTGCCAGCAGCGTATCCGGGAACAACTATGGCTACACCTTC.

The chain links TRBV5-1 to TRBJ2-1; 8 nucleotides align to TRBD2. The trim removed 1 base at V and 10 bases at J, leaving 7 bases unmatched. In germline, CDR1 is SGHRS, CDR2 YFSETQ. The CDR3 covers 14 residues. CDR3 bases: TGCGCCAGCAGCTTGACGGGAGGGCCCGAAGAGCAGTTCTTC. Amino acids: CASSLTGGPEEQFF. The full variable domain, rest sourced from reference TRBV5-1 and TRBJ2-1, is KAGVTQTPRYLIKTRGQQVTLSCSPISGHRSVSWYQQTPGQGLQFLFEYFSETQRNKGNFPGRFSGRQFSNSRSEMNVSTLELGDSALYLCASSLTGGPEEQFFGPGTRLTVL.

The chain joins TRBV5-1 to TRBJ2-1, with 12 positions matching TRBD2. The V gene end was trimmed by 3 bases and the J gene end by 4 bases; junction bases not matched to a gene: 5. The germline V gene has CDR1 SGHRS and CDR2 YFSETQ. This CDR3 comprises 16 residues. The CDR3 loop reads CASSSRTSGVYNEQFF. In nucleotides, the CDR3 is TGCGCCAGCAGCTCTCGGACTAGCGGGGTATACAATGAGCAGTTCTTC.

The genes are TRBV19 and TRBJ2-7; the D gene is possibly TRBD2 (6 bases). Deletions cut 4 bases from V and 7 bases from J, with 26 bases between. The CDR3 length is 17 residues. Germline V gives CDR1 LNHDA, CDR2 SQIVND (reference sequence). As DNA, the CDR3 is TGTGCCAGTAGTAAGTCGCTGGGACTCTCTGTAGCGTCGGAGCAGTACTTC. Protein product: CASSKSLGLSVASEQYF.

This clone was detected only once. This rearrangement joins TRBV5-1 to TRBJ2-7; D is tentatively TRBD1 or TRBD2 (5 bases each). Germline CDR1 reads SGHRS; CDR2 reads YFSETQ. V lost 5 bases and J 5 bases, leaving 20 bases between the germline ends. CDR3 size: 15 residues. This CDR3 reads CASRDAGTSTNEQYF. CDR3 nucleotide sequence: TGCGCCAGCAGGGACGCCGGGACCTCGACCAACGAGCAGTACTTC. The full variable domain, in which reference TRBV5-1 and TRBJ2-7 provide the parts outside the CDR3, is KAGVTQTPRYLIKTRGQQVTLSCSPISGHRSVSWYQQTPGQGLQFLFEYFSETQRNKGNFPGRFSGRQFSNSRSEMNVSTLELGDSALYLCASRDAGTSTNEQYFGPGTRLTVT.

This chain uses TRBV4-1 with TRBJ1-1; weak D call: TRBD1 (6 bases). This CDR3 has 16 amino acids. CDR1 is MGHRA, CDR2 YSYEKL, per germline. Trimming removed 0 bases at V and 5 bases at J, with 16 bases between. The CDR3 DNA reads TGCGCCAGCAGCCAAGAAGTGGGAACAGGGAGAACTGAAGCTTTCTTT. As protein: CASSQEVGTGRTEAFF.

The V call is TRBV11-2, the J call TRBJ2-1, with 8 bases aligning to TRBD2. Germline CDR1 and CDR2: SGHAT and FQNNGV. The J segment lost 9 bases and the V segment lost 1 base, leaving 8 bases of the junction unmatched. The CDR3 covers 15 residues. The CDR3 protein is CASSLGTSPTAEQFF. The CDR3 coding sequence is TGTGCCAGCAGCTTAGGGACTAGCCCGACGGCTGAGCAGTTCTTC.